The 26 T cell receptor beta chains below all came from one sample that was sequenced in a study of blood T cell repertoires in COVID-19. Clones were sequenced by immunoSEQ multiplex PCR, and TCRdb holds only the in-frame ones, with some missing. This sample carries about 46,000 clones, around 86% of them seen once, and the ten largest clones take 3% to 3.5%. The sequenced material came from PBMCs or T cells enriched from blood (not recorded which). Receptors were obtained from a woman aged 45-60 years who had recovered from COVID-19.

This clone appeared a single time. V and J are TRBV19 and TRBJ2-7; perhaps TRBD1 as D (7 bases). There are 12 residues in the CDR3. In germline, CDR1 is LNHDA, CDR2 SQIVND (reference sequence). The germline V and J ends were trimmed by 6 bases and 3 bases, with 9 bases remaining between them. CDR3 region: CASSRGDYEQYF. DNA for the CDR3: TGTGCCAGTAGCAGGGGGGACTACGAGCAGTACTTC.

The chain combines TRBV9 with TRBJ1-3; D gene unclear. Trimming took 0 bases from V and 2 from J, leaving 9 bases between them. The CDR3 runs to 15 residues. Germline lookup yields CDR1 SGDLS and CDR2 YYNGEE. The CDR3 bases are TGTGCCAGCAGCGTAGGCGGAACCGCTGGAAACACCATATATTTT. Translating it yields CASSVGGTAGNTIYF.

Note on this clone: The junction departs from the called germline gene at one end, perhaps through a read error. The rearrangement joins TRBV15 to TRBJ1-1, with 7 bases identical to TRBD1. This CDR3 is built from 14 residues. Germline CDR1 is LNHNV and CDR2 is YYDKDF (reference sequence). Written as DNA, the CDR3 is TGTGCCACCAGGAGAGGGGGCATGAACACTGAAGCTTTCTTT. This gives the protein CATRRGGMNTEAFF.

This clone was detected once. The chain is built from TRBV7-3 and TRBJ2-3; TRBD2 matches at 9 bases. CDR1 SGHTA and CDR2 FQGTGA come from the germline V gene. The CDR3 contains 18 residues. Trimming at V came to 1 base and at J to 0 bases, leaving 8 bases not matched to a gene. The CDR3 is CASSLRAGGFTSTDTQYF. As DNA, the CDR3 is TGTGCCAGCAGCTTAAGAGCGGGGGGCTTTACTAGCACAGATACGCAGTATTTT.

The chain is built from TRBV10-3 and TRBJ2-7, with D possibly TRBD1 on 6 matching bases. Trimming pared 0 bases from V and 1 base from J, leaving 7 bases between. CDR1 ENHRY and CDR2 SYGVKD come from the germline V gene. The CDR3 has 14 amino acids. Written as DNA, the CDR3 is TGTGCCATCAGTGAGTCTACAGGGTCCTACGAGCAGTACTTC. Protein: CAISESTGSYEQYF.

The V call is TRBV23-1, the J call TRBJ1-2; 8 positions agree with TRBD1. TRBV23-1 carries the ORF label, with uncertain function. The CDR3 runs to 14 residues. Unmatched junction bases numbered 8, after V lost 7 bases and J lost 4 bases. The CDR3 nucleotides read TGCGCCAGCAATTCAGGGGGCGCAATCTATGGCTACACCTTC. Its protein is CASNSGGAIYGYTF.

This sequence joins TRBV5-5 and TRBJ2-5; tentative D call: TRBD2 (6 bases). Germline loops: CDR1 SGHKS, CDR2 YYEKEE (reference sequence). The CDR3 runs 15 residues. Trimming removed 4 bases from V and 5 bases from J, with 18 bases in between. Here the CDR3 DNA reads TGTGCCAGCAGCAATCAGGCCTGGGCGGGGGAGACCCAGTACTTC. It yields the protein CASSNQAWAGETQYF.

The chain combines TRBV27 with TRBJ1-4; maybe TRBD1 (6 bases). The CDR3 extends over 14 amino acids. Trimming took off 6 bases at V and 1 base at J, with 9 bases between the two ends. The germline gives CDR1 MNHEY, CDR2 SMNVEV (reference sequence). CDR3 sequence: CASRKTGTNEKLFF. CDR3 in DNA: TGTGCCAGCAGGAAGACAGGAACTAATGAAAAACTGTTTTTT.

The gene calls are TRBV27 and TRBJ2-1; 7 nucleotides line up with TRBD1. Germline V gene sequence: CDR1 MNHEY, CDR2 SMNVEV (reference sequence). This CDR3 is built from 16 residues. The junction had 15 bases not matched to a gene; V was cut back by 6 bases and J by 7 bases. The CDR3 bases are TGTGCCAGCAGCTTACCCCAGGGGGTTCCGGTGAATGAGCAGTTCTTC. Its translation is CASSLPQGVPVNEQFF.

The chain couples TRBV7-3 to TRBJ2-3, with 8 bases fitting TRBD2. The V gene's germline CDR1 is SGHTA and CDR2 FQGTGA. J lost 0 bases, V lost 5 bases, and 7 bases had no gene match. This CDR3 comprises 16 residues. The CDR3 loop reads CASSPNQRGSTDTQYF. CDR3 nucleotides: TGTGCCAGCAGCCCCAACCAGCGGGGGAGCACAGATACGCAGTATTTT.

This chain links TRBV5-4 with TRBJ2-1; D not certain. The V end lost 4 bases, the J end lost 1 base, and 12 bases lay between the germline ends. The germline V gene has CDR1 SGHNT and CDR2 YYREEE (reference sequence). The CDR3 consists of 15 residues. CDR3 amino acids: CASSPNSGSYNEQFF. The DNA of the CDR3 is TGTGCCAGCAGCCCGAACAGTGGGTCCTACAATGAGCAGTTCTTC.

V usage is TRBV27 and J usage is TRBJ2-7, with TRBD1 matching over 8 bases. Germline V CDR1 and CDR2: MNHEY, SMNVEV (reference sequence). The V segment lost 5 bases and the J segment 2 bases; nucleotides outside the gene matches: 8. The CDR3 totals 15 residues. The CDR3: CASSPSTGAAYEQYF. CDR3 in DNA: TGTGCCAGCAGTCCCTCGACAGGGGCGGCCTACGAGCAGTACTTC.

In DNA form, the CDR3 reads TGCGCCAGCAGCAACTTAGCGGGGGGGGCCACAGATACGCAGTATTTT. Its protein is CASSNLAGGATDTQYF. This chain uses TRBV5-1 with TRBJ2-3; 11 nucleotides line up with TRBD2. CDR1 SGHRS and CDR2 YFSETQ come from the germline V gene. V gave up 4 bases and J gave up 2 bases; unmatched junction bases: 6. CDR3 length: 16 residues.

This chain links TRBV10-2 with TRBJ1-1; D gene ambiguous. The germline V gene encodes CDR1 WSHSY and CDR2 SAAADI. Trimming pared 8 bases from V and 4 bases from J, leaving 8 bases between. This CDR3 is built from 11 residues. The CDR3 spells CASEGLTEAFF. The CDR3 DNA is TGCGCCAGCGAGGGTCTCACTGAAGCTTTCTTT.

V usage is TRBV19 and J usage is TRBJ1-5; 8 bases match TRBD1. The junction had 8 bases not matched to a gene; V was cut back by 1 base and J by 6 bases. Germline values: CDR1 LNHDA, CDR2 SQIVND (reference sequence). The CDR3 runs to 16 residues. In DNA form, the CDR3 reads TGTGCCAGTAGTATAGGGCGAAGACAGGGGTTTCAGCCCCAGCATTTT. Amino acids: CASSIGRRQGFQPQHF.

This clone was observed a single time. The CDR3 DNA is TGTGCCGTGGGACAGACACAGTACGAGCAGTACTTC. Translating it yields CAVGQTQYEQYF. The rearrangement joins TRBV10-3 to TRBJ2-7; 7 bases map to TRBD1. Germline V gene data show CDR1 as ENHRY and CDR2 as SYGVKD. The CDR3 length is 12 residues. The junction had 8 bases not matched to a gene; V was cut back by 11 bases and J by 4 bases.

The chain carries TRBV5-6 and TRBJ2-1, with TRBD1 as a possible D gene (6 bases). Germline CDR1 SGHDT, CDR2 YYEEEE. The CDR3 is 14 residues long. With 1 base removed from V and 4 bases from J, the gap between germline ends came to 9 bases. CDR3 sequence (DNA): TGTGCCAGCAGCTTGTGGGGGCGGTACAATGAGCAGTTCTTC. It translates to CASSLWGRYNEQFF.

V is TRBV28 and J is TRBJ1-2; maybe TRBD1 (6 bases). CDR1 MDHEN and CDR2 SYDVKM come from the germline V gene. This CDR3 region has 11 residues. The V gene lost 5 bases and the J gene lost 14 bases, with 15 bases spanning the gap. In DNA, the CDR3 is TGTGCCAGCAGTCTTGGACAGTGGTTAACCTTC. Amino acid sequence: CASSLGQWLTF.

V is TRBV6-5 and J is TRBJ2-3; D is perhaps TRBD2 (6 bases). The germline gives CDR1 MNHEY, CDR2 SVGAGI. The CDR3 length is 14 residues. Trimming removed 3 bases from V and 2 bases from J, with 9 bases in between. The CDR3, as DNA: TGTGCCAGCAGTTATGGGACTTTCACAGATACGCAGTATTTT. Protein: CASSYGTFTDTQYF.

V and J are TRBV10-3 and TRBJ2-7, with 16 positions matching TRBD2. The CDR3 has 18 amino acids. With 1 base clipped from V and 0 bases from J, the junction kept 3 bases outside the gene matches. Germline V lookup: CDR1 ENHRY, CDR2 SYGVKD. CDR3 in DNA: TGTGCCATCAGTGAGTTTGGGACTAGCGGGAGGGCCTCCTACGAGCAGTACTTC. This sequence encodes CAISEFGTSGRASYEQYF.

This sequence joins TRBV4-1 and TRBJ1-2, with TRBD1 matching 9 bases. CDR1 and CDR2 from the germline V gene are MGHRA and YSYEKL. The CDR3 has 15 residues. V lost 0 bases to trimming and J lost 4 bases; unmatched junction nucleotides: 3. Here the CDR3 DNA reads TGCGCCAGCAGCCAAGATTCGGGACAGGGCTATGGCTACACCTTC. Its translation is CASSQDSGQGYGYTF.

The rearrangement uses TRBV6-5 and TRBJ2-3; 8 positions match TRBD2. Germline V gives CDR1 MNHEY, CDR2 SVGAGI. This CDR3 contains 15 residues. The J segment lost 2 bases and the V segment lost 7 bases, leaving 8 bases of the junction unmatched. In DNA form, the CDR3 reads TGTGCCAGCACCCCGGGAGGGGCGGCCACAGATACGCAGTATTTT. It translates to CASTPGGAATDTQYF.

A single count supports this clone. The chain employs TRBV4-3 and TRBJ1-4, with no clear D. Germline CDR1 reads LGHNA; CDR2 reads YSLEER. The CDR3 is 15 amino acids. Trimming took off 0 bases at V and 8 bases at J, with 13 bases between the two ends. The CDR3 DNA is TGCGCCAGCAGCCAAGATGTGAGGGAACCCGAAAAACTGTTTTTT. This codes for CASSQDVREPEKLFF.

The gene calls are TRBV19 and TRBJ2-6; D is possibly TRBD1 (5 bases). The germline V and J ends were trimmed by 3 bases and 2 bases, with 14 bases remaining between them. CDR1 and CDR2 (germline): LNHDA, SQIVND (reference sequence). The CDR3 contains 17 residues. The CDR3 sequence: CASSMARVAPGANVLTF. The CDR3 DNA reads TGTGCCAGTAGTATGGCCAGGGTGGCCCCTGGGGCCAACGTCCTGACTTTC.

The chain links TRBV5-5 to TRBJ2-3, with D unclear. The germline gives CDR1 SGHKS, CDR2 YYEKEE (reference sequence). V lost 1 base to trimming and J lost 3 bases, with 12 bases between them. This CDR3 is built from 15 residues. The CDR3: CASSLLAGLTDTQYF. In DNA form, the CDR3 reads TGTGCCAGCAGCTTGCTGGCAGGCCTGACAGATACGCAGTATTTT.

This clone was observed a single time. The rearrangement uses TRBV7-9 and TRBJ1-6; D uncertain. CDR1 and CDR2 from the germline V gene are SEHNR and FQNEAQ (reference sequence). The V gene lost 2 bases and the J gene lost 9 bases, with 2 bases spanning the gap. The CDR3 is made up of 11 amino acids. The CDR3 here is CASSLRSPLHF. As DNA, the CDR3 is TGTGCCAGCAGCTTACGTTCACCCCTCCACTTT.